What follows are 15 T cell receptor beta chains derived from one specimen sequenced in a study of CD8 T cells in Susac syndrome. The authors reverse transcribed roughly 0.45 to 1 ug RNA with random hexamers. A single record per CDR3 protein comes from TCRdb applying MiXCR to the immunoSEQ multiplex PCR reads. The sample comprises approximately 190,000 distinct CDR3 sequences, approximately 93% of which are singletons, and 0.095% to 0.12% rests with the top ten. Sequenced: CD4+ T cells from PBMCs. The source of these receptors is a human donor in good health.

The chain carries TRBV6-2 or TRBV6-3 and TRBJ2-1; 9 bases match TRBD2. The CDR3 has 13 residues. Germline V gives CDR1 MNHEY, CDR2 SVGEGT. Trimming removed 5 bases from V and 8 bases from J; junction bases left unmatched: 4. The CDR3 region has the DNA TGTGCCAGCAGTCCGGGACTAGCCTATGAGCAGTTCTTC. This translates into CASSPGLAYEQFF.

V gene TRBV20-1 combines with J gene TRBJ2-7, with no clear D. This CDR3 spans 11 amino acids. Germline V gene sequence: CDR1 DFQATT, CDR2 SNEGSKA (reference sequence). V was cut by 5 bases and J by 3 bases, with 8 bases left in between. The CDR3 region is CSALDRYEQYV. The CDR3 DNA sequence: TGCAGTGCTTTGGACCGCTACGAGCAGTACGTC.

This clonotype was observed once. This chain links TRBV28 with TRBJ2-5; the D gene is possibly TRBD1 (6 bases). V shed 1 base and J shed 5 bases, with 11 bases lying between them. This CDR3 contains 14 residues. CDR1 is MDHEN and CDR2 is SYDVKM in the germline V gene. CDR3 sequence reads: CASSLYTGWETQYF. The CDR3 DNA reads as TGTGCCAGCAGTTTATACACAGGGTGGGAGACCCAGTACTTC.

The V call is TRBV9, the J call TRBJ1-6; 9 bases are a match to TRBD1. From germline, CDR1 is SGDLS and CDR2 YYNGEE. The trim removed 3 bases at V and 11 bases at J, leaving 3 bases unmatched. The CDR3 is 13 residues long. Here the CDR3 DNA reads TGTGCCAGCAGCGCCACAGGGGGCACACCCCTCCACTTT. Translated: CASSATGGTPLHF.

The chain has TRBV7-2 and TRBJ2-7, with 7 bases fitting TRBD1. The length of the CDR3 is 16 residues. CDR1 and CDR2 (germline): SGHTA, FQGNSA. Trimming took 1 base from V and 2 from J; bases not matched to a gene: 8. CDR3 DNA: TGTGCCAGCAGCTTAGTCAGCTGGGGACAGACCTACGAGCAGTACTTC. Protein sequence: CASSLVSWGQTYEQYF.

A remark on this clonotype: The junction differs from germline at one of its ends, possibly a read error. This chain links TRBV5-1 with TRBJ2-4; TRBD1 aligns across 8 bases. The germline CDR1 and CDR2 sequences are SGHRS and YFSETQ. The CDR3 runs 15 residues. DNA for the CDR3: TGCGCCAGCAGCTTGGCATTCCCGGGACAGGACGCCCTCTCCTTC. It codes for CASSLAFPGQDALSF.

This clonotype was recorded only once. The V call is TRBV29-1, the J call TRBJ2-5; 7 bases agree with TRBD1. This CDR3 has 13 amino acids. V lost 6 bases, J lost 1 base, and 5 bases stayed unmatched. CDR1 is SQVTM and CDR2 is ANQGSEA in the germline V gene. The CDR3 here is CSVQGQPQETQYF. The CDR3 coding sequence is TGCAGCGTCCAGGGACAGCCCCAAGAGACCCAGTACTTC.

V is TRBV2 and J is TRBJ2-3, with D possibly matching TRBD1 (6 bases). Germline CDR1 reads SNHLY; CDR2 reads FYNNEI. V shed 4 bases and J shed 3 bases, with 14 bases lying between them. This CDR3 spans 15 amino acids. The CDR3 spells CASSVVGADTDTQYF. In nucleotides, the CDR3 is TGTGCCAGCAGTGTCGTGGGGGCGGATACAGATACGCAGTATTTT.

The chain carries TRBV14 and TRBJ1-2; unclear D gene. CDR1 is SGHDN and CDR2 is FVKESK in the germline V gene. V dropped 1 base and J dropped 5 bases, with 11 bases sitting between them. The CDR3 is 14 amino acids. CDR3 residues: CASSQVGFGYGYTF. For the CDR3, the DNA is TGTGCCAGCAGCCAAGTGGGGTTTGGGTATGGCTACACCTTC.

V usage is TRBV5-1 and J usage is TRBJ2-3; TRBD2 matches at 11 bases. J lost 2 bases, V lost 2 bases, and 4 bases had no gene match. This CDR3 has 16 residues. From germline, CDR1 is SGHRS and CDR2 YFSETQ. CDR3 sequence: CASSFLTSGATDTQYF. The CDR3 bases are TGCGCCAGCAGCTTTCTGACTAGCGGGGCCACAGATACGCAGTATTTT. The entire variable domain, with the rest obtained from reference TRBV5-1 and TRBJ2-3, is as follows: KAGVTQTPRYLIKTRGQQVTLSCSPISGHRSVSWYQQTPGQGLQFLFEYFSETQRNKGNFPGRFSGRQFSNSRSEMNVSTLELGDSALYLCASSFLTSGATDTQYFGPGTRLTVL.

The J gene is TRBJ1-5, the V gene TRBV19; TRBD1 agrees at 9 bases. Germline V gene lookup returns CDR1 LNHDA and CDR2 SQIVND (reference sequence). The CDR3 runs 14 residues. The V and J ends lost 4 bases and 6 bases, in that order; junction bases with no gene match: 4. The CDR3 DNA reads TGTGCCAGTAGTACTACAGGGGGCCCTCAGCCCCAGCATTTT. Translated: CASSTTGGPQPQHF.

CDR3 nucleotide sequence: TGTGCCAGCGTAGACAGTTCCAAGAGGGCTAATTCACCCCTCCACTTT. Protein product: CASVDSSKRANSPLHF. The rearrangement links TRBV2 to TRBJ1-6, with D possibly TRBD1 on 5 matching bases. Trimming removed 8 bases from V and 6 bases from J, with 20 bases in between. Germline CDR1 SNHLY, CDR2 FYNNEI. This CDR3 is 16 amino acids long.

The chain couples TRBV19 to TRBJ2-3; perhaps TRBD2 as D (6 bases). The CDR3 has 14 amino acids. V was clipped by 5 bases and J by 6 bases, with 15 bases between them. Per the germline V gene, CDR1 is LNHDA and CDR2 is SQIVND (reference sequence). The CDR3 DNA follows: TGTGCCAGTAGTCCCGACGGGGGTGGGGATACGCAGTATTTT. Amino acids: CASSPDGGGDTQYF.

This clonotype was counted a single time. This chain connects TRBV7-2 to TRBJ2-5, with 8 bases aligning to TRBD2. V shed 6 bases, J shed 4 bases, and the junction held 10 bases outside the gene matches. Germline values: CDR1 SGHTA, CDR2 FQGNSA. The CDR3 extends over 15 amino acids. In DNA, the CDR3 is TGTGCCAGCAGTTACCTTGCGGGGGGATCAGAGACCCAGTACTTC. This translates into CASSYLAGGSETQYF.

Turning to this clonotype: At one end, the junction sequence differs from germline, possibly due to a read error. This chain links TRBV6-6 with TRBJ2-1; no clear D gene. Germline loops: CDR1 MNHNY, CDR2 SVGAGI (reference sequence). This CDR3 region has 13 residues. CDR3 protein: CASSYSKRNGQFF. In DNA form, the CDR3 reads TGTGCCAGCAGTTACTCGAAAAGGAATGGGCAGTTCTTC.